The present T cell receptor (beta chain) was sequenced within a study of shared clonotypes between healthy human individuals. Whole-study findings and limits: Among several donors, roughly 5% of naive CD4 clonotypes were found in common. Enrolling few donors narrowed the genetic and exposure-history diversity that was represented.

In the study's own analysis: Junction-only sequences produced by ImmunoSEQ had no quality scores, so filtering differed. This table comes from immunoSEQ multiplex PCR, and its TCRdb copy is limited to in-frame clones, with some not included. V and J calls and clone size are those listed in that table; D and trimming were worked out from the DNA. In the table there are roughly 1 million clones, 78% of which are singletons. Memory CD4+ cells were the fraction left after CD45RA+ naive selection. For this clone: Its target is not known.

The CDR3 consists of 17 residues. The V end was cut by 3 bases, the J end by 8 bases, with 23 bases between. The germline CDR1 and CDR2 sequences are MDHEN and SYDVKM. The chain carries TRBV28 and TRBJ1-3, with unresolved D. Sequenced material: memory CD4+ T cells from PBMCs. Subset defined: CD45RA-negative fraction. The sequence came from a man between 18 and 29 years old in good health. Some clones in this sample may be carry-over from other donors' samples. The CDR3 DNA follows: TGTGCCAGCAGTTTGCAAGGCACCGGCTCTCTGGGTGACACCATATATTTT. Its translation is CASSLQGTGSLGDTIYF. Based on the CDR3 plus reference TRBV28 and TRBJ1-3, the full variable domain is DVKVTQSSRYLVKRTGEKVFLECVQDMDHENMFWYRQDPGLGLRLIYFSYDVKMKEKGDIPEGYSVSREKKERFSLILESASTNQTSMYLCASSLQGTGSLGDTIYFGEGSWLTVV.